This T cell receptor beta chain came from a study of metastatic and nonmetastatic thyroid tumors. Regarding this clone: Its antigen is unidentified. Germline and junction disagree at one end, which may indicate a read error.

TCRdb re-called the PCR reads with MiXCR. The table includes some 50,000 clones, 22% detected once. Germline V gene lookup returns CDR1 SGHRS and CDR2 YFSETQ. This CDR3 is 14 amino acids long. Findings and limits, study-wide: Benign nodules reportedly had significantly lower TCR beta diversity than malignant thyroid tumors in blood and tumor.

No patient received treatment before thyroid surgery. The TCR sequence derives from a male donor with papillary thyroid cancer or a benign thyroid nodule (not recorded which). Some clones in this sample may be carry-over from other donors' samples. The chain has TRBV5-1 and TRBJ1-2; D is unresolved. Sequenced sample: blood. The CDR3: CASSFREGGYVYTF. The CDR3 coding sequence is TGCGCCAGCAGCTTTAGGGAGGGTGGCTATGTCTACACCTTC.